This TCR beta chain stems from a study of cytomegalovirus exposure and HLA in healthy donors. General study points: Later analysis identified a missense DCLRE1C variant that was linked to TCR beta V- and J-gene trimming.

About this clone: Its target is not known.

Trimming took 5 bases from V and 6 from J; bases not matched to a gene: 9. Germline loops: CDR1 MNHNS, CDR2 SASEGT. CDR3 length: 14 amino acids. Researchers ran the PCR with 60 Vbeta and 13 Jbeta primers. Libraries were prepared by immunoSEQ multiplex PCR; TCRdb keeps only in-frame clonotypes and omits some of them. The table records 100,000 to 150,000 clones, about 85% of them present only once. The sequencing sample was made of PBMCs. This TCR was sampled from a man between 18 and 29 years old in good health and CMV-seropositive. The genes are TRBV6-1 and TRBJ1-2; 7 bases fit TRBD1. CDR3 amino acids: CASSYRGLMDGYTF. The CDR3 DNA reads TGTGCCAGCAGTTATAGGGGGCTGATGGATGGCTACACCTTC.